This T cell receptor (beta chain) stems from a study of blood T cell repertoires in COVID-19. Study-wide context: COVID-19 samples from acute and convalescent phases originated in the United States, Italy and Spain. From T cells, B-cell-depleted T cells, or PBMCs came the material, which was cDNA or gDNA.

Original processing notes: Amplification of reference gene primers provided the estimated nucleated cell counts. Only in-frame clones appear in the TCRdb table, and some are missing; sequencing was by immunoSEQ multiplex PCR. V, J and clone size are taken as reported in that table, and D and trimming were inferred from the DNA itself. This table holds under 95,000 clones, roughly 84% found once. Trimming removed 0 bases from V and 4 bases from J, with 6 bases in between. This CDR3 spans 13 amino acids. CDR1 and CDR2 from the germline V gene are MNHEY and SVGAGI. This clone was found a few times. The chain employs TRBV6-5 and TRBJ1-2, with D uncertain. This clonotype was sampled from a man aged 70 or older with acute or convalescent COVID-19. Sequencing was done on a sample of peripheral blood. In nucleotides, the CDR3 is TGTGCCAGCAGTTACTCGACACTCTATGGCTACACCTTC. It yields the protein CASSYSTLYGYTF.